This paragraph covers one T cell receptor (beta chain) sequence. The sample originates from a study of OX40 agonist ivuxolimab in advanced cancers. Some clones are missing from TCRdb's copy, which holds only in-frame ones; the method was immunoSEQ multiplex PCR. The table lists fewer than 80,000 clones, 70% to 90% of them singletons. This CDR3 has 14 amino acids. The V gene's germline CDR1 is SGHRS and CDR2 YFSETQ. The germline V and J ends were trimmed by 2 bases and 0 bases, with 7 bases remaining between them. The material sequenced was CD4+ or CD8+ T cells sorted from blood, taken in a trial of the OX40 agonist ivuxolimab. The chain employs TRBV5-1 and TRBJ2-3, with D perhaps matching TRBD1 (5 bases). The TCR originated in an adult with an advanced solid tumor such as melanoma, head and neck, liver or kidney cancer. The CDR3 nucleotides read TGCGCCAGCAGCTTAGGGGAAAGCACAGATACGCAGTATTTT. Its protein product is CASSLGESTDTQYF.